These 26 T cell receptor beta chains came from one sample sequenced in a study of blood T cell repertoires in COVID-19. Clones were sequenced by immunoSEQ multiplex PCR, and TCRdb holds only the in-frame ones, with some missing. Of 200,000 to 250,000 clones listed, around 87% are singletons. Sequenced material: peripheral blood. Receptor source: a woman aged 50 to 60 with COVID-19, enrolled during active disease.

The V and J genes are TRBV7-9 and TRBJ2-7; 11 bases match TRBD2. This CDR3 is 15 amino acids long. Per the germline V gene, CDR1 is SEHNR and CDR2 is FQNEAQ (reference sequence). The junction had 9 bases not matched to a gene; V was cut back by 5 bases and J by 6 bases. The CDR3 DNA reads TGTGCCAGCAGCCCTAGGGCTAGCGGGGGGCCCGAGCAGTACTTC. Its protein product is CASSPRASGGPEQYF.

This clone was counted between two and nine times. This chain uses TRBV28 with TRBJ2-7, with 11 bases matching TRBD1. This CDR3 is built from 14 residues. Germline V gene lookup returns CDR1 MDHEN and CDR2 SYDVKM. V shed 5 bases, J shed 6 bases, and the junction held 6 bases outside the gene matches. The CDR3 loop reads CASSHKGQGGEQYF. The CDR3 DNA follows: TGTGCCAGCAGTCACAAGGGACAGGGGGGCGAGCAGTACTTC. Complete variable domain (other parts from reference TRBV28 and TRBJ2-7): DVKVTQSSRYLVKRTGEKVFLECVQDMDHENMFWYRQDPGLGLRLIYFSYDVKMKEKGDIPEGYSVSREKKERFSLILESASTNQTSMYLCASSHKGQGGEQYFGPGTRLTVT.

CDR3 loop: CASAKTGFSYQPQHF. As DNA, the CDR3 is TGTGCTAGTGCCAAGACAGGGTTTTCCTATCAGCCCCAGCATTTT. V is TRBV12-5 and J is TRBJ1-5, with 7 bases that match TRBD1. V lost 7 bases, J lost 5 bases, and 11 bases stayed unmatched. There are 15 residues in the CDR3. Germline values: CDR1 LGHNT, CDR2 FRNRAP. The full variable domain, completed using reference TRBV12-5 and TRBJ1-5, is DARVTQTPRHKVTEMGQEVTMRCQPILGHNTVFWYRQTMMQGLELLAYFRNRAPLDDSGMPKDRFSAEMPDATLATLKIQPSEPRDSAVYFCASAKTGFSYQPQHFGDGTRLSIL.

The chain uses TRBV21-1 and TRBJ2-2; the table's D call of TRBD2 was not tested on the DNA. TRBV21-1 is a pseudogene. This CDR3 contains 20 residues. CDR3 in amino acids: CASSKVGATIAGCNTGELFF. Written as DNA, the CDR3 is TGTGCCAGCAGCAAAGTAGGAGCTACTATAGCGGGGTGCAACACCGGGGAGCTGTTTTTT.

The V gene is TRBV19, the J gene TRBJ1-5, with 12 nucleotides matching TRBD1. The germline V gene encodes CDR1 LNHDA and CDR2 SQIVND (reference sequence). Trimming at V came to 5 bases and at J to 5 bases, leaving 4 bases not matched to a gene. The CDR3 is 15 residues long. The CDR3 reads CASSGTGGIDQPQHF. In nucleotides, the CDR3 is TGTGCCAGTAGTGGGACAGGGGGCATTGATCAGCCCCAGCATTTT.

The chain has TRBV10-1 and TRBJ2-3; TRBD2 aligns across 13 bases. The CDR3 has 16 residues. Germline CDR1 is WNHNN and CDR2 is SYGVQD (reference sequence). Unmatched junction bases numbered 2, after V lost 1 base and J lost 4 bases. Here the CDR3 reads CASSEFGLAGADTQYF. The CDR3 DNA follows: TGCGCCAGCAGTGAGTTCGGACTAGCGGGGGCAGATACGCAGTATTTT.

The rearrangement links TRBV21-1 to TRBJ2-3; TRBD2 is taken as the D call from the table, unchecked against the DNA. TRBV21-1 is termed a pseudogene. This CDR3 is built from 15 residues. The CDR3 bases are TGTGCCACCCAGAAAGGGGGGGGGTACACAGATACGCAGTATTTT. It specifies CATQKGGGYTDTQYF.

This clone appeared a few times. The chain employs TRBV18 and TRBJ1-1; D remains unclear. Germline-derived CDR1 and CDR2 are KGHSH and LQKENI. The CDR3 is 13 amino acids. V was pared by 6 bases and J by 10 bases, with 18 bases between. The CDR3 sequence: CASSVANGLVAFF. The CDR3, as DNA: TGTGCCAGCTCCGTGGCCAATGGGCTGGTAGCTTTCTTT.

This clone was counted only a few times. The chain has TRBV30 and TRBJ1-5, with D possibly being TRBD1 (5 bases). Germline lookup yields CDR1 GTSNPN and CDR2 SVGIG (reference sequence). The CDR3 consists of 13 residues. V was cut by 1 base and J by 6 bases, with 10 bases left in between. The CDR3, as DNA: TGTGCCTGGAGTGGAGGGACTCTTCAGCCCCAGCATTTT. Translation gives CAWSGGTLQPQHF.

Concerning this clone: The same CDR3 can be traced to other DNA sequences in this sample. The chain is built from TRBV3-1 (or the pseudogene TRBV3-2) and TRBJ2-2, with 8 bases matching TRBD1. The CDR3 length is 17 residues. With V trimmed by 1 base and J by 4 bases, 8 bases remained unmatched. The V gene's germline CDR1 is LGHDT and CDR2 YNNKEL (reference sequence). CDR3 sequence (DNA): TGTGCCAGCAGCCAAGGTTCCAGGGGGCGGGGCACCGGGGAGCTGTTTTTT. Protein: CASSQGSRGRGTGELFF.

The chain couples TRBV7-8 to TRBJ2-1; D possibly corresponds to TRBD2 (6 bases). The CDR3 consists of 16 residues. From germline, CDR1 is SGHVS and CDR2 FQNEAQ. V lost 5 bases and J 4 bases, leaving 18 bases between the germline ends. The CDR3 nucleotides are TGTGCCAGCAGCGATAAAGGAGGGCTTTTATACAATGAGCAGTTCTTC. Protein: CASSDKGGLLYNEQFF.

The CDR3 protein is CASSFGGLFEAFF. The CDR3 DNA reads as TGTGCCAGCAGCTTCGGAGGGCTATTCGAAGCTTTCTTT. The V call is TRBV11-2, the J call TRBJ1-1, with D uncertain. The germline gives CDR1 SGHAT, CDR2 FQNNGV. Trimming pared 3 bases from V and 8 bases from J, leaving 13 bases between. The CDR3 has 13 amino acids.

The CDR3 spells CAWSVLVGNTIYF. CDR3 nucleotide sequence: TGTGCCTGGAGTGTACTAGTGGGGAACACCATATATTTT. V is TRBV30 and J is TRBJ1-3; D gene uncertain. The germline V gene encodes CDR1 GTSNPN and CDR2 SVGIG (reference sequence). With 0 bases removed from V and 7 bases from J, the gap between germline ends came to 10 bases. The CDR3 loop spans 13 amino acids.

The chain has TRBV19 and TRBJ1-1; D remains unclear. CDR1 LNHDA and CDR2 SQIVND come from the germline V gene (reference sequence). Trimming removed 5 bases from V and 11 bases from J, with 15 bases in between. CDR3 length: 12 amino acids. The CDR3, as DNA: TGTGCCAGTAGTCATAGGAGTAAGATCGCTTTCTTT. Translating gives CASSHRSKIAFF.

The rearrangement uses TRBV6-2 or TRBV6-3 and TRBJ1-1; a possible D gene is TRBD1 (6 bases). The CDR3 is made up of 15 amino acids. Germline CDR1 is MNHEY and CDR2 is SVGEGT. Trimming shortened V by 6 bases and J by 5 bases, and 19 bases separated the two germline ends. The CDR3 reads CASSFDRLFGTEAFF. The CDR3 DNA reads TGTGCCAGCAGCTTCGACAGGTTGTTTGGGACTGAAGCTTTCTTT.

This clone was seen more than once but under ten times. The chain links TRBV1 to TRBJ2-3; the table's D call, TRBD2, was not checked against the DNA. TRBV1 is termed a pseudogene. The CDR3 loop spans 18 amino acids. The CDR3 region is CTSSSRLAGGPSTDTQYF. The CDR3 region has the DNA TGCACCAGCAGCTCAAGATTAGCGGGGGGCCCTAGCACAGATACGCAGTATTTT.

The V gene is TRBV5-1, the J gene TRBJ2-2; D might be TRBD2 (5 bases). The V gene lost 0 bases and the J gene lost 3 bases, with 12 bases spanning the gap. The CDR3 is made up of 16 amino acids. From germline, CDR1 is SGHRS and CDR2 YFSETQ. CDR3 protein: CASSLGARLYTGELFF. The DNA of the CDR3 is TGCGCCAGCAGCTTGGGGGCCAGACTATACACCGGGGAGCTGTTTTTT.

This rearrangement joins TRBV11-3 to TRBJ2-7; the D gene is possibly TRBD1 (5 bases). Deletions cut 3 bases from V and 2 bases from J, with 8 bases between. Germline loops: CDR1 SGHNT, CDR2 YENEEA. This CDR3 spans 13 amino acids. Written as DNA, the CDR3 is TGTGCCAGCAGCTTCCAGGGTCCCTACGAGCAGTACTTC. This gives the protein CASSFQGPYEQYF.

The chain combines TRBV30 with TRBJ1-2; the D is unclear. CDR1 GTSNPN and CDR2 SVGIG come from the germline V gene (reference sequence). Trimming took 2 bases from V and 2 from J, leaving 9 bases between them. The CDR3 covers 13 residues. The CDR3 region has the DNA TGTGCCTGGAGTCTACGGGTCAACTATGGCTACACCTTC. It specifies CAWSLRVNYGYTF.

The chain is built from TRBV27 and TRBJ1-2, with 7 bases fitting TRBD1. The CDR3 has 16 residues. CDR1 and CDR2 from the germline V gene are MNHEY and SMNVEV (reference sequence). V lost 10 bases and J lost 6; bases outside the gene matches: 20. The CDR3 loop reads CATPDQLRDREDGYTF. The DNA of the CDR3 is TGTGCCACGCCAGACCAACTCCGTGACAGGGAGGATGGCTACACCTTC.

The V gene is TRBV10-2, the J gene TRBJ2-3; 7 positions agree with TRBD2. Germline V CDR1 and CDR2: WSHSY, SAAADI. The CDR3 consists of 14 residues. V lost 10 bases and J lost 2; bases outside the gene matches: 9. The CDR3 nucleotides read TGCGCCACTCGACTAGCCTCATCCACAGATACGCAGTATTTT. Translated: CATRLASSTDTQYF.

This rearrangement joins TRBV11-2 to TRBJ1-4; weak D call: TRBD1 (6 bases). V lost 7 bases to trimming and J lost 6 bases, with 6 bases between them. Germline V gives CDR1 SGHAT, CDR2 FQNNGV. The CDR3 length is 11 residues. Here the CDR3 reads CASTGDEKLFF. The CDR3, as DNA: TGTGCCAGCACAGGGGATGAAAAACTGTTTTTT.

This clone has just one count. This chain uses TRBV11-2 with TRBJ2-7, with a weak D call TRBD1 (6 bases). The V gene's germline CDR1 is SGHAT and CDR2 FQNNGV. V lost 5 bases to trimming and J lost 2 bases, with 10 bases between them. The CDR3 has 13 residues. The DNA of the CDR3 is TGTGCCAGCAGCGCTAGACAGGCCTACGAGCAGTACTTC. Encoded protein: CASSARQAYEQYF.

Details on this clone: The sample contains more than one DNA sequence encoding this CDR3. The rearrangement uses TRBV24-1 and TRBJ1-5, with no clear D. The germline V gene encodes CDR1 KGHDR and CDR2 SFDVKD. V shed 5 bases and J shed 4 bases, with 8 bases lying between them. The CDR3 contains 13 residues. The DNA of the CDR3 is TGTGCCACCAGTGGGGCGGGAAATCAGCCCCAGCATTTT. Translation gives CATSGAGNQPQHF.

Notes on this clone: This specimen includes other DNA sequences encoding the same CDR3. The V call is TRBV7-8, the J call TRBJ1-5, with 7 bases fitting TRBD1. The CDR3 is 15 residues long. Germline V lookup: CDR1 SGHVS, CDR2 FQNEAQ. With V trimmed by 1 base and J by 1 base, 1 base remained unmatched. CDR3 DNA: TGTGCCAGCAGCTTAGGCAGGGGGAGCAATCAGCCCCAGCATTTT. Translation gives CASSLGRGSNQPQHF.

V is TRBV2 and J is TRBJ2-1; TRBD1 matches at 8 bases. Germline V gene data show CDR1 as SNHLY and CDR2 as FYNNEI. The CDR3 is 15 residues long. V lost 7 bases and J lost 0; bases outside the gene matches: 5. The CDR3 region is CASKWTGSSYNEQFF. Here the CDR3 DNA reads TGTGCCAGCAAATGGACAGGGAGCTCCTACAATGAGCAGTTCTTC.